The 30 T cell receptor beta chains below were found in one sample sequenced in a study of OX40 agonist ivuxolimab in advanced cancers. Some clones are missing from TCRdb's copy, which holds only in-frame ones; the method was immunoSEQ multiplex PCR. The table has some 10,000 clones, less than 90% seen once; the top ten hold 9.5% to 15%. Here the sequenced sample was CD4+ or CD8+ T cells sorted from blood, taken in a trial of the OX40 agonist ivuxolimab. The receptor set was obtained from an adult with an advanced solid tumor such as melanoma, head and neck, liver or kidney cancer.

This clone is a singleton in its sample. The CDR3 reads CASSPTSGGAADTQYF. The CDR3 nucleotides read TGTGCCAGCAGCCCGACTAGCGGGGGGGCTGCAGATACGCAGTATTTT. This chain joins TRBV7-9 and TRBJ2-3, with TRBD2 matching over 14 bases. This CDR3 contains 16 residues. J was trimmed by 4 bases and V by 5 bases; bases with no gene match: 5. CDR1 and CDR2 from the germline V gene are SEHNR and FQNEAQ (reference sequence).

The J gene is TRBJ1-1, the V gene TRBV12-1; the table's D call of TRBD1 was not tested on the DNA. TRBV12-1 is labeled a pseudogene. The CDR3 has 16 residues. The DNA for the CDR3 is TGTGCCAGCAGCCATGACAGGGGACCGGCGAACACTGAAGCTTTCTTT. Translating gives CASSHDRGPANTEAFF.

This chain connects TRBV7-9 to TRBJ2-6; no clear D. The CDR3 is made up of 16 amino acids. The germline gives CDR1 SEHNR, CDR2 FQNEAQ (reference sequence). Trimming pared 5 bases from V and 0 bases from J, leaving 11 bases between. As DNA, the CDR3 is TGTGCCAGCAGCGAAATACATAACTCTGGGGCCAACGTCCTGACTTTC. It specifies CASSEIHNSGANVLTF. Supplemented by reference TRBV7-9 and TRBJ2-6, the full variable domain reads DTGVSQNPRHKITKRGQNVTFRCDPISEHNRLYWYRQTLGQGPEFLTYFQNEAQLEKSRLLSDRFSAERPKGSFSTLEIQRTEQGDSAMYLCASSEIHNSGANVLTFGAGSRLTVL.

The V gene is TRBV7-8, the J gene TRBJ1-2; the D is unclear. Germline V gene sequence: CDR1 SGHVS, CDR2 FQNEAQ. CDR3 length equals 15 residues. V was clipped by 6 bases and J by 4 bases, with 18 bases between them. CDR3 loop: CASRQGPGEGYGYTF. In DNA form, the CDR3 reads TGTGCCAGCAGACAAGGGCCTGGCGAGGGCTATGGCTACACCTTC.

CDR3 region: CASSFSTGSTEAFF. CDR3 nucleotides: TGTGCCAGCAGCTTTTCGACAGGGAGCACTGAAGCTTTCTTT. This rearrangement joins TRBV7-9 to TRBJ1-1; 7 bases align to TRBD1. The V gene end was trimmed by 3 bases and the J gene end by 4 bases; junction bases not matched to a gene: 5. The germline V gene encodes CDR1 SEHNR and CDR2 FQNEAQ (reference sequence). This CDR3 has 14 residues.

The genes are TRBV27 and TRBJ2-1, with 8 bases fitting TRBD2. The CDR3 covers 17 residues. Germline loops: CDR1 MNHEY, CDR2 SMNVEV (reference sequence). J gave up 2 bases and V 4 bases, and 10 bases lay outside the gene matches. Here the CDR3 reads CASSSPSAGGAYNEQFF. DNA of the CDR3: TGTGCCAGCAGTTCCCCTTCCGCGGGGGGAGCCTACAATGAGCAGTTCTTC.

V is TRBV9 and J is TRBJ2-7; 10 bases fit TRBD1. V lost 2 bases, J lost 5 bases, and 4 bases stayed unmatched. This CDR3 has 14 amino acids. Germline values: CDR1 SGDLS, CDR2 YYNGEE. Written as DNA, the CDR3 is TGTGCCAGCAGCGTGGGGACAGGGGCCCACGAGCAGTACTTC. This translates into CASSVGTGAHEQYF.

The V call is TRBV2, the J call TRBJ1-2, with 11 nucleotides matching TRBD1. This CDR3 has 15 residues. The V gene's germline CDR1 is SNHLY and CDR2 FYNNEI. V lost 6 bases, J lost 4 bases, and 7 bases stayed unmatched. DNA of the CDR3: TGTGCCAGCAGCGGGGGCGGACAGGGGGCCTATGGCTACACCTTC. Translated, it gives CASSGGGQGAYGYTF.

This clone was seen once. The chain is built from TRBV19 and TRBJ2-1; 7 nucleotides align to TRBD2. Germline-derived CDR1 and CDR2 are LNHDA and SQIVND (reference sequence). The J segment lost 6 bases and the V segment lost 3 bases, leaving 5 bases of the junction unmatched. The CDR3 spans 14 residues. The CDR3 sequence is CASSMTGGGNEQFF. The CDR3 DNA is TGTGCCAGTAGTATGACCGGCGGGGGCAATGAGCAGTTCTTC.

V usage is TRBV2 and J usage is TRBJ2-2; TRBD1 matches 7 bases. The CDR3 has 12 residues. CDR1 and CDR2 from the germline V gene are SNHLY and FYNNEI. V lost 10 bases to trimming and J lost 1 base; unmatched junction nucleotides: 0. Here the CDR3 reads CANRGNTGELFF. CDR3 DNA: TGTGCCAACAGGGGGAACACCGGGGAGCTGTTTTTT.

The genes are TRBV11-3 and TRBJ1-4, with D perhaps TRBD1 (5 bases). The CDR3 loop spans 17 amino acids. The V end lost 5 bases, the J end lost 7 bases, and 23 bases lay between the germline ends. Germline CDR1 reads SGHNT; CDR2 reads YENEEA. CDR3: CASSQRTGLTQGEKLFF. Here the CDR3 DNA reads TGTGCCAGCAGCCAACGAACCGGACTGACTCAGGGTGAAAAACTGTTTTTT.

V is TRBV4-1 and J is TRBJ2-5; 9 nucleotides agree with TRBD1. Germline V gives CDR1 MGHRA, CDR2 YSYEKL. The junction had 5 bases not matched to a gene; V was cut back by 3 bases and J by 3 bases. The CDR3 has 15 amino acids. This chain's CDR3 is CASSHPRTGEETQYF. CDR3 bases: TGCGCCAGCAGCCACCCCCGGACAGGGGAAGAGACCCAGTACTTC.

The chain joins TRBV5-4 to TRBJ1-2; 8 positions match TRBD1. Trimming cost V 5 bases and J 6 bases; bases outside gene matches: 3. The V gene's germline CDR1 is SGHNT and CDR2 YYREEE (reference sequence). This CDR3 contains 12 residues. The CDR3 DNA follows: TGTGCCAGCAGGCAGGGGGCGCATGGCTACACCTTC. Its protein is CASRQGAHGYTF.

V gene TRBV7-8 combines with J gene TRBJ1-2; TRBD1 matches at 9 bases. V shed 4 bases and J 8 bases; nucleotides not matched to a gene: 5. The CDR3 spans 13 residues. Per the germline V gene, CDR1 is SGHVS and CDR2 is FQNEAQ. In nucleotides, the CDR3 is TGTGCCAGCAGCTCCGGGACAGGGTCCGGCTACACCTTC. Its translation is CASSSGTGSGYTF.

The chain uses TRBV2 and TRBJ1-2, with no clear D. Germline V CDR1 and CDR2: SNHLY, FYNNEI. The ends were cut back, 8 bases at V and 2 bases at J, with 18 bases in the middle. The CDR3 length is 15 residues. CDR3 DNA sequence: TGTGCCAGCGCGAAGACTAGTCGGGCGAACTATGGCTACACCTTC. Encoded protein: CASAKTSRANYGYTF.

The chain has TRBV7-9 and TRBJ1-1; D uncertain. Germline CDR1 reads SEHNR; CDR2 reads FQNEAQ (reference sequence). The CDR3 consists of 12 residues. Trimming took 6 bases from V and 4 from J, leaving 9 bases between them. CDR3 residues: CASRLTRTEAFF. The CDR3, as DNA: TGTGCCAGCAGGTTGACTCGCACTGAAGCTTTCTTT.

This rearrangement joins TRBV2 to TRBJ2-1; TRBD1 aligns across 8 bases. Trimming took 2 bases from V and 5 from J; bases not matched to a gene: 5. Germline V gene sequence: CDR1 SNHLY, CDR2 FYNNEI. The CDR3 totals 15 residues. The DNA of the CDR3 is TGTGCCAGCAGTGAATGGGACAGGAACCACAATGAGCAGTTCTTC. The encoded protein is CASSEWDRNHNEQFF. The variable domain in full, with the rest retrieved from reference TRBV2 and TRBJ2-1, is EPEVTQTPSHQVTQMGQEVILRCVPISNHLYFYWYRQILGQKVEFLVSFYNNEISEKSEIFDDQFSVERPDGSNFTLKIRSTKLEDSAMYFCASSEWDRNHNEQFFGPGTRLTVL.

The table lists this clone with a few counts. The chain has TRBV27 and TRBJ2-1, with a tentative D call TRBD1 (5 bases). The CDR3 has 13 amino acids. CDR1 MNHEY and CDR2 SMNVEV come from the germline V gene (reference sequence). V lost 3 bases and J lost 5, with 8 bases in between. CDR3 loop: CASSLGLNNEQFF. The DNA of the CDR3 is TGTGCCAGCAGTTTGGGGCTTAACAATGAGCAGTTCTTC.

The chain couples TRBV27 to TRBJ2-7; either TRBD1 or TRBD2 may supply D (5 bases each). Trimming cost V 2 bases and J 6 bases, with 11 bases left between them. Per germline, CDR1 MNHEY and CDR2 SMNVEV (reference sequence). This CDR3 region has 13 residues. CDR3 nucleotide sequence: TGTGCCAGCAGTTTACAGGGTGGGGGCGAGCAGTACTTC. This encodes CASSLQGGGEQYF.

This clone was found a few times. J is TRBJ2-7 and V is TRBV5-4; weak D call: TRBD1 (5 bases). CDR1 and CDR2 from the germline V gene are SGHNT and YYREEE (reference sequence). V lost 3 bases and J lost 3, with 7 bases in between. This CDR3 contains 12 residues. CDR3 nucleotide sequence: TGTGCCAGCAGCTCGCAGGGCTACGAGCAGTACTTC. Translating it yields CASSSQGYEQYF.

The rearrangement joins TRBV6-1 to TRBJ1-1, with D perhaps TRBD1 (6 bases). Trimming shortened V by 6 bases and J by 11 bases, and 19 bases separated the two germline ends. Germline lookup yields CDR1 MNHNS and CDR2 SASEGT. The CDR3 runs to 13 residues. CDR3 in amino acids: CASSLNRDKFAFF. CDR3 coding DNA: TGTGCCAGCAGCCTAAACCGGGACAAGTTTGCTTTCTTT.

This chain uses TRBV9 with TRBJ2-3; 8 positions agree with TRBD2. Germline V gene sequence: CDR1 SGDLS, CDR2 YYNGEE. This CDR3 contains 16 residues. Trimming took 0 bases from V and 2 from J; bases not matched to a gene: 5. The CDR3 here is CASSVGGAGDTDTQYF. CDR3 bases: TGTGCCAGCAGCGTAGGGGGAGCGGGGGACACAGATACGCAGTATTTT.

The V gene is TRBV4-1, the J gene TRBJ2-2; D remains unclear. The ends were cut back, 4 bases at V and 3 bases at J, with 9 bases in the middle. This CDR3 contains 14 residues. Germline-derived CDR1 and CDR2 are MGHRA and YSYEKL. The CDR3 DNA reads TGCGCCAGCAGCCCTTCGGCGGACACCGGGGAGCTGTTTTTT. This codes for CASSPSADTGELFF.

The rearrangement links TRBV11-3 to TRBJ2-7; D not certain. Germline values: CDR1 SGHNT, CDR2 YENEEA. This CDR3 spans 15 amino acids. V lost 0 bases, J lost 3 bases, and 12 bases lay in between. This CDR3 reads CASSLEVGRGYEQYF. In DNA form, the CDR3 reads TGTGCCAGCAGCTTAGAAGTGGGCAGAGGCTACGAGCAGTACTTC.

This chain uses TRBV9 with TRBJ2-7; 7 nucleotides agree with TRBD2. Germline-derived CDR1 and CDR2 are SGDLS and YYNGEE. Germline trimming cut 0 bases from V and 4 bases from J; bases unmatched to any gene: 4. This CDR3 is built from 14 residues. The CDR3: CASSVAASGYEQYF. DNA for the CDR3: TGTGCCAGCAGCGTAGCGGCTAGCGGATACGAGCAGTACTTC. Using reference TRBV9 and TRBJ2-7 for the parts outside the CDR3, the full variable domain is DSGVTQTPKHLITATGQRVTLRCSPRSGDLSVYWYQQSLDQGLQFLIQYYNGEERAKGNILERFSAQQFPDLHSELNLSSLELGDSALYFCASSVAASGYEQYFGPGTRLTVT.

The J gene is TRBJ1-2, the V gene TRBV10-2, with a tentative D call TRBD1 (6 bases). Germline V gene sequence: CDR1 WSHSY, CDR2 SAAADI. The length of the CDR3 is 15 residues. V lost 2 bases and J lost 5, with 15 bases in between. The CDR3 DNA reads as TGCGCCAGCAGTGAGACTGAGGCAGGGGTATATGGCTACACCTTC. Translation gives CASSETEAGVYGYTF.

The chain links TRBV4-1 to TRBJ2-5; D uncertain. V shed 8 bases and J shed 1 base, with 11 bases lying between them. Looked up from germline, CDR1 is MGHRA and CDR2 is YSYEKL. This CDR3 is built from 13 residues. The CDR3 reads CASSGASQETQYF. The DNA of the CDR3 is TGCGCCAGCTCAGGAGCCAGCCAAGAGACCCAGTACTTC.

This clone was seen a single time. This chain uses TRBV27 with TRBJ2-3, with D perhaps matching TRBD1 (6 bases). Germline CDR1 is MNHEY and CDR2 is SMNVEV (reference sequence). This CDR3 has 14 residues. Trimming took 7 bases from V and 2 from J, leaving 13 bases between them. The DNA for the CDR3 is TGTGCCAGCAAAAGAGAGGGGGACACAGATACGCAGTATTTT. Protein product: CASKREGDTDTQYF.

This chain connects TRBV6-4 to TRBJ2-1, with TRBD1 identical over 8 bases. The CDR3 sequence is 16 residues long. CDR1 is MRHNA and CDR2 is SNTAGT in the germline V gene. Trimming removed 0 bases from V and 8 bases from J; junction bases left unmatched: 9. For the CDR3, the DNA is TGTGCCAGCAGTGACTCGACGGACAGGGAGATACATGAGCAGTTCTTC. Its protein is CASSDSTDREIHEQFF.

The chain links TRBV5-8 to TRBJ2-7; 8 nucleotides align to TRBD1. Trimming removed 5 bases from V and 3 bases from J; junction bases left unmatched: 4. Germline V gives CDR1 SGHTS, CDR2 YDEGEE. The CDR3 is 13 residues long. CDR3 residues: CASSRTGFYEQYF. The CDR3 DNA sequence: TGTGCCAGCAGTCGGACAGGGTTCTACGAGCAGTACTTC.